Each of the 22 T cell receptor beta chains below was sequenced from the same sample in a study of CXCR3 chemokines and chemotherapy response in bladder cancer. Each CDR3 protein gets one entry after TCRdb re-called the PCR reads with MiXCR. The table records just over 3,000 distinct CDR3 sequences, roughly 15% of them present only once. This specimen was collected from a patient whose treatment included neoadjuvant chemotherapy. The receptors shown here come from a human donor with bladder cancer that did not respond to neoadjuvant chemotherapy.

This clonotype is judged medium-sized (0.01 to 0.1%). The J gene is TRBJ2-7, the V gene TRBV18, with D possibly being TRBD1 (5 bases). V shed 6 bases and J shed 0 bases, with 6 bases lying between them. This CDR3 has 12 amino acids. Looked up from germline, CDR1 is KGHSH and CDR2 is LQKENI. The CDR3 DNA is TGTGCCAGCTCCGACAGCTCCTACGAGCAGTACTTC. It specifies CASSDSSYEQYF. The entire variable domain, with the rest obtained from reference TRBV18 and TRBJ2-7, is as follows: NAGVMQNPRHLVRRRGQEARLRCSPMKGHSHVYWYRQLPEEGLKFMVYLQKENIIDESGMPKERFSAEFPKEGPSILRIQQVVRGDSAAYFCASSDSSYEQYFGPGTRLTVT.

The gene calls are TRBV6-5 and TRBJ2-1; 10 bases line up with TRBD2. Germline CDR1 is MNHEY and CDR2 is SVGAGI. The CDR3 runs 14 residues. Trimming cost V 6 bases and J 8 bases; bases outside gene matches: 7. The CDR3: CASREAGGQDEQFF. The CDR3 DNA reads TGTGCCAGCAGGGAAGCGGGGGGGCAGGATGAGCAGTTCTTC.

With regard to this clonotype: Only one base separates this from a far larger clonotype, so it likely reflects a read error. The chain joins TRBV11-1 to TRBJ2-5; the match to TRBD2 covers 8 bases. V shed 6 bases and J 11 bases; nucleotides not matched to a gene: 8. This CDR3 region has 12 residues. From germline, CDR1 is SGHAT and CDR2 FQDESV (reference sequence). Here the CDR3 reads CASSGLGTRQYF. CDR3 nucleotides: TGTGCCAGCAGTGGGTTGGGGACTAGGCAGTACTTC.

This clonotype is termed medium-sized (0.01 to 0.1%). The chain employs TRBV7-2 and TRBJ1-5, with D possibly TRBD1 on 5 matching bases. Germline CDR1 is SGHTA and CDR2 is FQGNSA. This CDR3 comprises 12 residues. Trimming removed 5 bases at V and 11 bases at J, with 13 bases between. DNA for the CDR3: TGTGCCAGCAGCGGGACGGCCGGGGCCCAGCATTTT. Encoded protein: CASSGTAGAQHF.

In this sample, this clonotype turned up once. It differs at one base from a far larger clone, so likely a read error. The rearrangement joins TRBV29-1 to TRBJ2-5, with TRBD2 as a possible D gene (6 bases). V lost 6 bases and J 11 bases, leaving 19 bases between the germline ends. The CDR3 sequence is 12 residues long. In germline, CDR1 is SQVTM, CDR2 ANQGSEA. The CDR3 bases are TGCAGCGTCGGGACTTTATACAATGAGCAGTACTTC. It specifies CSVGTLYNEQYF.

The rearrangement joins TRBV7-2 to TRBJ2-7; 8 positions match TRBD2. The J segment lost 3 bases and the V segment lost 2 bases, leaving 9 bases of the junction unmatched. The CDR3 is 16 residues long. Germline V gene lookup returns CDR1 SGHTA and CDR2 FQGNSA. The CDR3 loop reads CASSLYSSGWFYEQYF. The DNA of the CDR3 is TGTGCCAGCAGCTTATACTCTAGCGGGTGGTTCTACGAGCAGTACTTC.

At least ten counts were recorded for this clonotype. The chain carries TRBV2 and TRBJ1-1; TRBD1 might be the D (5 bases). There are 14 residues in the CDR3. CDR1 is SNHLY, CDR2 FYNNEI, per germline. V dropped 4 bases and J dropped 4 bases, with 13 bases sitting between them. CDR3 in DNA: TGTGCCAGCAGTGCGGGGTGGGGCCCCACTGAAGCTTTCTTT. This sequence encodes CASSAGWGPTEAFF. Combining the CDR3 with reference TRBV2 and TRBJ1-1 gives the whole variable domain EPEVTQTPSHQVTQMGQEVILRCVPISNHLYFYWYRQILGQKVEFLVSFYNNEISEKSEIFDDQFSVERPDGSNFTLKIRSTKLEDSAMYFCASSAGWGPTEAFFGQGTRLTVV.

This clonotype was counted ten times or more. This sequence joins TRBV5-6 and TRBJ2-1; D uncertain. Germline CDR1 and CDR2: SGHDT and YYEEEE. Trimming stripped 0 bases from V and 0 bases from J, with 4 bases between. The CDR3 has 14 residues. This chain's CDR3 is CASSLVGSYNEQFF. The DNA for the CDR3 is TGTGCCAGCAGCTTGGTCGGCTCCTACAATGAGCAGTTCTTC. Supplemented by reference TRBV5-6 and TRBJ2-1, the full variable domain reads DAGVTQSPTHLIKTRGQQVTLRCSPKSGHDTVSWYQQALGQGPQFIFQYYEEEERQRGNFPDRFSGHQFPNYSSELNVNALLLGDSALYLCASSLVGSYNEQFFGPGTRLTVL.

By sample fraction, this clonotype is medium-sized. The chain carries TRBV7-9 and TRBJ2-7; D is perhaps TRBD1 (6 bases). CDR1 and CDR2 (germline): SEHNR, FQNEAQ (reference sequence). With 4 bases removed from V and 1 base from J, the gap between germline ends came to 17 bases. This CDR3 region has 16 residues. CDR3 region: CASSSTITGNSYEQYF. DNA for the CDR3: TGTGCCAGCAGCTCTACTATTACAGGGAATTCCTACGAGCAGTACTTC.

In this sample, this clonotype turned up many times. The chain employs TRBV9 and TRBJ1-1, with a tentative D call TRBD1 (6 bases). Per the germline V gene, CDR1 is SGDLS and CDR2 is YYNGEE. The V end lost 4 bases, the J end lost 10 bases, and 23 bases lay between the germline ends. The CDR3 is made up of 15 amino acids. CDR3 sequence (DNA): TGTGCCAGCAGCCCACAAAATTTACAGGGTGTGAGAGCTTTCTTT. Amino acid sequence: CASSPQNLQGVRAFF.

This clonotype was seen repeatedly, ten times or more. This chain joins TRBV20-1 and TRBJ2-5, with D maybe TRBD1 (5 bases). Trimming cost V 0 bases and J 2 bases, with 13 bases left between them. Germline V gene lookup returns CDR1 DFQATT and CDR2 SNEGSKA (reference sequence). The CDR3 sequence is 15 residues long. The CDR3 DNA reads TGCAGTGCTAGAGATCTAACAGGTCGGCAAGAGACCCAGTACTTC. Translated, it gives CSARDLTGRQETQYF.

This clonotype qualifies as large (0.1 to 1%). The CDR3 region is CATRLAGGGTTDTQYF. The CDR3 bases are TGTGCCACCAGACTAGCGGGGGGCGGCACCACAGATACGCAGTATTTT. The gene calls are TRBV6-1 and TRBJ2-3; 13 bases agree with TRBD2. The germline CDR1 and CDR2 sequences are MNHNS and SASEGT. V shed 10 bases and J 2 bases; nucleotides not matched to a gene: 9. This CDR3 region has 16 residues.

The chain is built from TRBV10-3 and TRBJ2-3, with 7 bases fitting TRBD1. V was clipped by 3 bases and J by 2 bases; unmatched bases: 5. CDR1 ENHRY and CDR2 SYGVKD come from the germline V gene. The CDR3 runs 15 residues. The CDR3 region has the DNA TGTGCCATCAGTGAAGGGGGCGGCACCACAGATACGCAGTATTTT. Encoded protein: CAISEGGGTTDTQYF.

This clonotype rates as medium-sized. The rearrangement links TRBV11-2 to TRBJ1-2; 7 nucleotides agree with TRBD1. V lost 1 base, J lost 6 bases, and 2 bases stayed unmatched. CDR1 is SGHAT, CDR2 FQNNGV, per germline. The CDR3 consists of 13 residues. The CDR3 here is CASSLGGGDGYTF. The CDR3 region has the DNA TGTGCCAGCAGCTTAGGAGGGGGCGATGGCTACACCTTC.

There are many counts of this clonotype. The V call is TRBV28, the J call TRBJ1-5, with a tentative D call TRBD1 (6 bases). V was pared by 8 bases and J by 2 bases, with 10 bases between. This CDR3 contains 13 residues. CDR1 is MDHEN, CDR2 SYDVKM, per germline. The CDR3 reads CASQGYGNQPQHF. CDR3 coding DNA: TGTGCCAGCCAGGGGTATGGCAATCAGCCCCAGCATTTT.

This clonotype was detected once. The limits of the CDR3 on the DNA are not certain, so only TCRdb's listed CDR3 is given. The rearrangement links TRBV7-5 to TRBJ2-2; the D call in the table, TRBD2, was not verified against the DNA. TRBV7-5 is annotated as a pseudogene. With termini counted, the CDR3 has 21 amino acids. The CDR3 loop reads CISVPADYRGRDGWNTGELFF.

By share of the sample, this clonotype is large. The rearrangement uses TRBV5-4 and TRBJ2-2; D unclear. There are 12 residues in the CDR3. V lost 3 bases, J lost 9 bases, and 9 bases lay in between. CDR1 SGHNT and CDR2 YYREEE come from the germline V gene (reference sequence). The DNA of the CDR3 is TGTGCCAGCAGCTCGCATGGGAGGGAGCTGTTTTTT. Amino acid sequence: CASSSHGRELFF.

This clonotype qualifies as medium-sized (0.01 to 0.1%). The chain links TRBV7-2 to TRBJ2-2; D is unresolved. From germline, CDR1 is SGHTA and CDR2 FQGNSA. The V gene lost 3 bases and the J gene lost 3 bases, with 11 bases spanning the gap. There are 15 residues in the CDR3. CDR3 bases: TGTGCCAGCAGCTTTGGGAATCCTGACACCGGGGAGCTGTTTTTT. It codes for CASSFGNPDTGELFF.

This clonotype is medium-sized (0.01 to 0.1%) within its sample. The chain couples TRBV6-2 or TRBV6-3 to TRBJ1-6; D remains ambiguous. Germline values: CDR1 MNHEY, CDR2 SVGEGT. V lost 6 bases and J lost 14, with 17 bases in between. The CDR3 length is 13 residues. The CDR3 here is CASRQDGSQTLHF. Written as DNA, the CDR3 is TGTGCCAGCAGGCAGGACGGCTCCCAAACCCTCCACTTT.

At least ten counts were recorded for this clonotype. The J gene is TRBJ1-2, the V gene TRBV11-2; 8 bases are a match to TRBD1. J gave up 8 bases and V 5 bases, and 13 bases lay outside the gene matches. The CDR3 consists of 15 residues. Germline CDR1 SGHAT, CDR2 FQNNGV. CDR3 in amino acids: CASSRRGTGAPGYTF. The CDR3 region has the DNA TGTGCCAGCAGCCGACGTGGGACAGGTGCGCCGGGCTACACCTTC.

This clonotype rates as medium-sized. The V and J genes are TRBV19 and TRBJ2-7; D is possibly TRBD2 (5 bases). The CDR3 is 13 residues long. The V gene's germline CDR1 is LNHDA and CDR2 SQIVND (reference sequence). Trimming removed 5 bases from V and 6 bases from J, with 14 bases in between. Here the CDR3 reads CASSSRSGSEQYF. The CDR3 DNA reads as TGTGCCAGTAGTTCCCGAAGCGGCTCCGAGCAGTACTTC.

Comments on this clonotype: With only one base between it and a far larger clone, this is likely a read error. The V call is TRBV6-2 or TRBV6-3, the J call TRBJ1-1, with D hard to call. CDR3 length equals 14 residues. The germline CDR1 and CDR2 sequences are MNHEY and SVGEGT. Trimming took 5 bases from V and 5 from J, leaving 15 bases between them. The CDR3 region is CASSETWGRTEAFF. The CDR3 coding sequence is TGTGCCAGCAGTGAGACATGGGGAAGAACTGAAGCTTTCTTT.